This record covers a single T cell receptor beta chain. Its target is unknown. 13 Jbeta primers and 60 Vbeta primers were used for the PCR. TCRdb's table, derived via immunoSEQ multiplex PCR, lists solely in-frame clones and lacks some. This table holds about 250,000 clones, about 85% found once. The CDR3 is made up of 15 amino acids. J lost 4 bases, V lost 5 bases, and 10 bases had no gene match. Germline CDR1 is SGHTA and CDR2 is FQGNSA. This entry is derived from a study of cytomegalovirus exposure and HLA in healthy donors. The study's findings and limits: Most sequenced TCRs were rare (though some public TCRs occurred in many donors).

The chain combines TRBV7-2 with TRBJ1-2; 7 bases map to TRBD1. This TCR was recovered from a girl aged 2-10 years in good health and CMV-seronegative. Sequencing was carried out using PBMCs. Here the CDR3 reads CASSVEGAVSYGYTF. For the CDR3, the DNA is TGTGCCAGCAGCGTAGAGGGGGCCGTCTCCTATGGCTACACCTTC.